This TCR beta chain derives from a study of shared clonotypes between healthy human individuals. TCRdb keeps only in-frame clones here, not all; method: immunoSEQ multiplex PCR. The sample holds 2 million to 2.5 million clones, more than 85% seen once. Germline values: CDR1 KGHSH, CDR2 LQKENI. The CDR3 has 15 amino acids. Trimming cost V 2 bases and J 3 bases; bases outside gene matches: 2. Details on this clone: Other DNA variants within this sample encode the same CDR3.

Partitioning of CD4+ cells yielded a CD45RA+ naive subset and a CD45RA-negative memory subset. The sequenced sample consisted of naive CD4+ T cells from PBMCs. The subset denotes: CD45RA+ positively selected. The source is a man in his late teens or twenties in good health. Some clones in this sample may be carry-over from other donors' samples. The chain is built from TRBV18 and TRBJ2-3; TRBD1 agrees at 10 bases. The CDR3 DNA is TGTGCCAGCTCACCAGTGGGACAGGGGACAGATACGCAGTATTTT. Its translation: CASSPVGQGTDTQYF.